This T cell receptor beta chain appears in the sequencing data of a study of blood T cell repertoires in COVID-19 (dated by TCRdb to the early 2020s). Broadly, across the study: The collaborator samples originated in the United States, Italy and Spain and spanned the acute and convalescent phases of COVID-19. Where available, HLA class I and class II types were obtained from metadata supplied by the sample provider rather than from assay-based typing. Samples came from the ongoing ImmuneRACE study (first 160 participants) plus 1,254 subjects from 6 global collaborators. The repertoires were made available in a free public database intended to serve as a resource for research on the immune response to SARS-CoV-2. The prospective study material was composed of cDNA or gDNA derived from T cells, B-cell-depleted T cells, or PBMCs. Sample metadata almost always included a de-identified subject ID, COVID-19 status, age in years and sex. The dataset comprised deeply sampled blood TCRbeta repertoires from subjects exposed to, actively infected with, or recovered from COVID-19. Results the study describes overall, beyond this receptor: How much clinical and demographic metadata was included differed by source and by participant, and the metadata was provided uncurated.

Including the terminal cysteine and phenylalanine, the CDR3 comprises 16 residues. Kept here is only the CDR3 DNA, which spans 48 bases and is read in frame from base 1. Trimming costs V 5 bases and J 3 bases, and their ends lie 19 bases apart. Reading the germline V gene gives CDR1 SGHAT and CDR2 FQNNGV. In the case of this clone: Its antigen is not yet known. No per-base quality is available; no much larger clone lies one base away.

The collaborating institutions used their own protocols to collect whole blood in K2EDTA tubes. For TCRbeta analysis, collaborators shipped samples as frozen whole blood, isolated PBMCs, or DNA extracted from either of those sample types. TCRbeta CDR3 regions were amplified from genomic DNA by means of the immunoSEQ Assay, a bias-controlled multiplex PCR. As for the original processing: Nucleated cell counts per sample were estimated from amplification of reference gene primers within the assay. To quantify the absolute abundance of each unique TCRbeta CDR3 rearrangement, sequence reads were collapsed and filtered. For each sample, productive Simpson clonality was calculated by taking the square root of Simpson's diversity index across productive rearrangements. TCRdb holds this immuneACCESS table with in-frame rearrangements only. Some clones are missing; in checked studies, unresolved V genes explain under half, and the rest has no known cause. V, J and clone size were drawn from that table, and D and trimming were deduced from the DNA. The sample table records 200,000 to 250,000 clones; about nine tenths of these occur just once. More than 4.5% of the sample is in the top ten clones.

The origin of this receptor is a woman aged 40 to 49 with acute or convalescent COVID-19. The chain employs TRBV11-2 and TRBJ2-5; the D region possibly corresponds to TRBD2 (6 bases align). Sequenced material: peripheral blood. The encoded CDR3 is CASSRGTAPFKETQYF. The DNA sequence follows: TGTGCCAGCAGCCGGGGGACTGCCCCTTTTAAAGAGACCCAGTACTTC. This CDR3, with the reference TRBV11-2 and TRBJ2-5 proteins standing in past its ends, gives the full variable domain EAGVAQSPRYKIIEKRQSVAFWCNPISGHATLYWYQQILGQGPKLLIQFQNNGVVDDSQLPKDRFSAERLKGVDSTLKIQPAKLEDSAVYLCASSRGTAPFKETQYFGPGTRLLVL.